This T cell receptor (beta chain) was recorded in a study of neurological immune-mediated disorders (dated by TCRdb to the late 2010s). Concerning the study at large: Among the roughly 35 multiple sclerosis patients, 31 had relapsing-remitting MS and 3 had secondary progressive MS. Alongside PBMC samples, the set of 106 TCR-beta libraries contained longitudinal samples, technical triplicates, and paired CD4+ and CD8+ T-cell subsets that had been sorted. Longitudinal HAM/TSP donors and healthy donors each had 3 time-points at intervals of roughly 3-40 months. Using UMI-based sequencing, the study compared peripheral blood TCR-beta repertoires from patients with HTLV-I-associated myelopathy (HAM/TSP), patients with multiple sclerosis, and healthy controls. The cohort comprised 68 subjects: approximately 15 HAM/TSP patients, approximately 34 multiple sclerosis patients and about 20 healthy controls.

To synthesize cDNA, template-switch 5'RACE was performed with a primer carrying a 10-nucleotide random unique molecular identifier so that each TCR transcript was tagged. Over 180 million TCR-beta sequences, covering 15-18 subjects, were produced in each sequencing run. The RNeasy kit was used to extract total RNA. The KAPA Real-time Library Amplification kit was used to amplify TCR-beta VDJ regions with primers targeting the TCR constant region and the 5'RACE anchor. A first PCR added sample indexes and Illumina adaptors, and a second PCR then raised library yield. After purification with Ampure beads, the TCR product of roughly 650 bp was size-selected on a 2% E-gel SizeSelection system. Before pooling, library quality was checked on a Bioanalyzer, concentration was measured with Qubit, and libraries were quantified with the Kapa Library Quantification kit. An Illumina HiSeq 2500 was used to sequence the libraries paired-end at 2 x 150 bp. To increase sequence diversity, roughly 24-31% phiX was spiked into each library pool. The study's processing was this. Quality-filtered reads were processed with the UMI-based MiGEC pipeline, which removed over 85% of raw TCR sequences during error correction. VDJ genes were aligned to IMGT germline references, and clonotypes were defined by unique CDR3 amino acid sequence plus V-J genes. Clonal expansion, Shannon diversity, and CDR3 relatedness (CalcPairwiseDistances, ClusterSamples) were evaluated with VDJtools, and phylogenetic trees were built with CLCbio workbench. Using coefficient-of-variation modelling across technical triplicates, the study counted a clone as expanded if it had at least 8 unique UMIs. The raw public data were reprocessed by TCRdb itself: fastp quality trimming at Q25, MiXCR clonotype calling, in-frame beta chains only. Rows matching on CDR3 protein sequence are summarized as one entry with the most common DNA and genes. V and J calls and clone size were set by TCRdb, not the authors. Here the sample has some 89,000 distinct CDR3 sequences; 3.5% to 5.5% occur a single time. 5.7% of the sample belongs to the ten largest clones.

The V end loses 1 base and the J end loses 8 bases, and a stretch of 6 bases separates them. The CDR3 measures 12 amino acids from cysteine to phenylalanine. The read is trimmed to its CDR3 DNA, 36 bases read in frame from base 1. Taken from the germline V gene (reference sequence), the CDR1 and CDR2 loops are LGHDT and YNNKEL. This clonotype was seen repeatedly, ten times or more. The antigen it binds to is not known. Base qualities are missing; no much larger clone stands one base away. Overall study results and their limits: The highest TCR clonal expansion was observed in HAM/TSP patients, whereas the lowest was observed in MS patients, even when compared with healthy controls. Across subjects, expanded clones never shared an identical CDR3 amino acid sequence, which suggests that the TCR-beta repertoires in every group were private. No clinical or MRI features were associated with the MS cluster, and the authors said that larger cohorts are needed. In phylogenetic analysis, the repertoires of 18 of 34 MS patients grouped into a cluster of related CDR3 sequences, which suggests a possible signature at the repertoire level.

The sample's time point label, decoded: longitudinal time-point 3. Unsorted PBMC libraries were generated from 2 million PBMCs stored in RNAlater at -80 °C until RNA extraction. The multiple sclerosis patients were enrolled in a US clinical protocol that used magnetic resonance imaging to evaluate disease progression. PBMCs were separated from peripheral blood using Ficoll-Hypaque density gradient centrifugation and then cryopreserved in liquid nitrogen. Source material: PBMCs. The source is a woman aged 55-70 years with multiple sclerosis. This chain is built from TRBV3-1 and TRBJ1-3; the D gene is not confidently resolved. The nucleotide sequence reads TGTGCCAGCAGCCAAGGTCTCGACACCATATATTTT. Translated, it reads CASSQGLDTIYF.